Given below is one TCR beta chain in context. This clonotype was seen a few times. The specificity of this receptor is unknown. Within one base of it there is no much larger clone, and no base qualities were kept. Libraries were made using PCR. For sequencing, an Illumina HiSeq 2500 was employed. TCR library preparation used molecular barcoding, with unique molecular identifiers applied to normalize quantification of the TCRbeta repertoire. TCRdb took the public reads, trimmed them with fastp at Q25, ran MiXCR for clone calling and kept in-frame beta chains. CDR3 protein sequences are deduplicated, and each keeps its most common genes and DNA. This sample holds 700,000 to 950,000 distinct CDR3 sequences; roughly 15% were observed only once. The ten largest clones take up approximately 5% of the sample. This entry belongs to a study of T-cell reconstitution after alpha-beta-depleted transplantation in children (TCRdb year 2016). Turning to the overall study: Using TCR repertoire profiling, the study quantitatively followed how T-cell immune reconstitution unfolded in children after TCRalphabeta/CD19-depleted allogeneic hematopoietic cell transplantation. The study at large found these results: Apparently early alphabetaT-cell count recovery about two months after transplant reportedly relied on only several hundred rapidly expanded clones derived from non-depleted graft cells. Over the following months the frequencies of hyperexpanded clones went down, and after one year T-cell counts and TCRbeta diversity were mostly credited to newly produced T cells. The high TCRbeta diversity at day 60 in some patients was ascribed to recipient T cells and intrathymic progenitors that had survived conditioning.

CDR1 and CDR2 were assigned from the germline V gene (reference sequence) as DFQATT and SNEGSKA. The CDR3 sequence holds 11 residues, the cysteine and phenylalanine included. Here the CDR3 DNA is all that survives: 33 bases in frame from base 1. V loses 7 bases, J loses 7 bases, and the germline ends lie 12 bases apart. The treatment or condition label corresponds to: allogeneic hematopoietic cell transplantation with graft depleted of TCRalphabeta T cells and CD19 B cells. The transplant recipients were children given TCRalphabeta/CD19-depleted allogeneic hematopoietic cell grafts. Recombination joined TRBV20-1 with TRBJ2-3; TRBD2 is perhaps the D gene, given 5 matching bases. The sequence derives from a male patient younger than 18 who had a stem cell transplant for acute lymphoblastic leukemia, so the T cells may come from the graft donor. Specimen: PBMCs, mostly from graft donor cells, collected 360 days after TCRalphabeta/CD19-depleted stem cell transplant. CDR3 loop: CSEEHGNTQYF. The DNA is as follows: TGCAGTGAAGAGCACGGGAATACGCAGTATTTT.